Listed below are T cell receptor beta chains from one sample, sequenced in a study of beta chain features in type 1 diabetes. Clones were sequenced by immunoSEQ multiplex PCR, and TCRdb holds only the in-frame ones, with some missing. Of under 450,000 clones listed, over 12% were seen once; the top ten hold more than 0.015%. Sequencing was performed on naive CD4+ T cells from blood. The receptors here all came from a woman between 18 and 29 years old in good health. CDR3s leave out the opening cysteine and the closing phenylalanine or tryptophan. D genes are given only for firm matches.

TRBD2 TRBV6-5 ASSYSSLAGVQTQY
TRBD2 TRBV6-1 ASSGGTSGRPNNEQF
. TRBV18 ASSPRGNANTGELF
TRBD2 TRBV5-1 ASTAGGSTDTQY
. TRBV6-4 ASSDSGREGQY
TRBD2 TRBV5-1 ASSLVLAGELEQY
. TRBV29-1 SVESQGGTEAF
. TRBV28 ASSSNWFPREQF
TRBD1 TRBV29-1 SALQGASSYNEQF
TRBD1 TRBV6-6 ASSPGTGYTEAF
TRBD1 TRBV5-1 ASSLVTGVRTDTQY
TRBD2 TRBV7-9 ASSLRPLAGANTGELF
. TRBV29-1 SVRLWSRRGNNYGYT
. TRBV5-6 ASSRRQRNQPQH
TRBD1 TRBV28 ASSRTGYEQY
TRBD1 TRBV28 ASSSRLPGQVSLAEEETQY
TRBD2 TRBV13 AITKSRGLAKGNEQF
. TRBV29-1 SVARFSVAF
TRBD2 TRBV25-1 ASSESRLAGVATRQY
. TRBV30 AWSVRNEQF
TRBD1 TRBV28 ASSVGGEDEKLF
. TRBV6-1 ASRVFGGREETQY
TRBD2 TRBV28 ASSSKVTSGSPYEQY
TRBD2 TRBV30 AWSDPGLAGGWDTGELF
. TRBV7-9 ASSIRVSGTTQY
TRBD2 TRBV7-9 ASSPLGGGGEQY
. TRBV28 ASSLVWAGYT
TRBD1 TRBV30 AWSEGAGNQPQH
. TRBV11-3 ASSLDQGPNNEQF
. TRBV6-5 ASRLAGFREQY